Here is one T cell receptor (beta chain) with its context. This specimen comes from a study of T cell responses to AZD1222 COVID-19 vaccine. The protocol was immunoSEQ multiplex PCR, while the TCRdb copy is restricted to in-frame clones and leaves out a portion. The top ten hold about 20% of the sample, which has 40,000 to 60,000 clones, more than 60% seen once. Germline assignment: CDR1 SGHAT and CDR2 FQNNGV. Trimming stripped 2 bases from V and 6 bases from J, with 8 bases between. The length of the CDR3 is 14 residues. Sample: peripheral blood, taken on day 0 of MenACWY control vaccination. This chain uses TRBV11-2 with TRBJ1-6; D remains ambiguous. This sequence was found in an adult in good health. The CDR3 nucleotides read TGTGCCAGCAGCTTATGGGAACTTAATTCACCCCTCCACTTT. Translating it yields CASSLWELNSPLHF. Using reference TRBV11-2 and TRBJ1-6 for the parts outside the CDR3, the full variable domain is EAGVAQSPRYKIIEKRQSVAFWCNPISGHATLYWYQQILGQGPKLLIQFQNNGVVDDSQLPKDRFSAERLKGVDSTLKIQPAKLEDSAVYLCASSLWELNSPLHFGNGTRLTVT.